This entry describes one T cell receptor beta chain. The data originate from a study of blood T cell repertoires in COVID-19. Study background: Italy, Spain and the United States were the sources of the convalescent and acute COVID-19 samples. T cells, B-cell-depleted T cells, or PBMCs supplied cDNA or gDNA.

Followed over time, Seattle patients had been enrolled while infection was active. The authors' processing: Reference gene primers were amplified, and this amplification served to estimate nucleated cell counts. The repertoire was sequenced with immunoSEQ multiplex PCR; TCRdb's copy has only in-frame clones and lacks some. D and trimming were read from the DNA, whereas the V and J calls and clone size are those reported in that table. Here the sample spans 150,000 to 200,000 clones, 80% to 95% being singletons. Trimming took 3 bases from V and 1 from J, leaving 13 bases between them. The CDR3 is made up of 15 amino acids. Germline CDR1 is SGHNT and CDR2 is YYREEE (reference sequence).

The clonotype was recovered from a man aged 25 to 45 with COVID-19, enrolled during active disease. The sample taken for sequencing was peripheral blood. The chain uses TRBV5-4 and TRBJ1-1; D gene ambiguous. The CDR3 protein is CASSSPRRENTEAFF. Written as DNA, the CDR3 is TGTGCCAGCAGCTCGCCCCGGAGGGAGAACACTGAAGCTTTCTTT.